The rows below give T cell receptor beta chains drawn from one sample of a study of blood T cell repertoires in COVID-19. Data came from immunoSEQ multiplex PCR; TCRdb stores just in-frame clones and leaves some out. Of some 73,000 clones listed, 70% to 80% were seen once; the top ten hold under 3%. The sample comprised peripheral blood. Receptor source: a man between 70 and 80 years old with COVID-19, enrolled during active disease. CDR3s include the opening cysteine and the closing phenylalanine or tryptophan. The order of the fields is J gene, D gene, clone size, V gene, CDR3 protein, CDR3 DNA. The D gene is left open where the match is weak. Clone size is stated in some rows and not others, as once, few, many or a class when expanded.

J: TRBJ2-5
D: .
size: .
V: TRBV15
CDR3: CATSRDLRQGRVGETQYF
DNA: TGTGCCACCAGCAGAGATCTAAGGCAAGGCAGGGTTGGGGAGACCCAGTACTTC

J: TRBJ2-7
D: TRBD2
size: .
V: TRBV28
CDR3: CASSLRSLARNEQYF
DNA: TGTGCCAGCAGTTTAAGGTCACTAGCGAGAAACGAGCAGTACTTC

J: TRBJ2-7
D: .
size: .
V: TRBV7-2
CDR3: CASSLALQYEQYF
DNA: TGTGCCAGCAGCTTAGCGCTTCAGTACGAGCAGTACTTC

J: TRBJ1-4
D: .
size: .
V: TRBV12-5
CDR3: CASGLLRGNEKLFF
DNA: TGTGCTAGTGGTTTGTTACGAGGGAATGAAAAACTGTTTTTT

J: TRBJ2-3
D: TRBD2
size: .
V: TRBV5-1
CDR3: CASSLASGGPTDTQYF
DNA: TGCGCCAGCAGCTTAGCTAGCGGGGGCCCCACAGATACGCAGTATTTT

J: TRBJ2-7
D: .
size: .
V: TRBV15
CDR3: CATSRQGRYEQYF
DNA: TGTGCCACCAGCAGACAGGGTAGATACGAGCAGTACTTC

J: TRBJ2-1
D: TRBD2
size: .
V: TRBV4-3
CDR3: CASSRLAGDVNEQFF
DNA: TGCGCCAGCAGCCGCTTAGCGGGAGACGTCAATGAGCAGTTCTTC

J: TRBJ2-7
D: .
size: .
V: TRBV12-3/TRBV12-4
CDR3: CASSILEVGEQYF
DNA: TGTGCCAGCAGTATTCTGGAGGTGGGAGAGCAGTACTTC

J: TRBJ1-6
D: .
size: medium-sized
V: TRBV4-3
CDR3: CASSQEKGHPGPLHF
DNA: TGCGCCAGCAGCCAAGAAAAGGGACACCCAGGACCCCTCCACTTT

J: TRBJ2-2
D: TRBD1
size: .
V: TRBV16
CDR3: CASSRTGDTGELFF
DNA: TGTGCCAGCAGCAGGACAGGGGACACCGGGGAGCTGTTTTTT

J: TRBJ1-2
D: .
size: .
V: TRBV6-5
CDR3: CASSGRADGYTF
DNA: TGTGCCAGCAGCGGCAGGGCGGATGGCTACACCTTC

J: TRBJ1-4
D: TRBD1
size: once
V: TRBV30
CDR3: CAWNTGANEKLFF
DNA: TGTGCCTGGAATACAGGGGCTAATGAAAAACTGTTTTTT

J: TRBJ2-7
D: TRBD2
size: .
V: TRBV14
CDR3: CASSRSGRPYEQYF
DNA: TGTGCCAGCAGCCGTAGCGGGAGGCCCTACGAGCAGTACTTC

J: TRBJ2-3
D: TRBD2
size: .
V: TRBV19
CDR3: CASRPRTSYTDTQYF
DNA: TGTGCCAGTAGGCCAAGGACTAGCTACACAGATACGCAGTATTTT

J: TRBJ1-1
D: .
size: .
V: TRBV28
CDR3: CASRRTGRKNTEAFF
DNA: TGTGCCAGCAGACGAACAGGACGGAAGAACACTGAAGCTTTCTTT

J: TRBJ1-4
D: .
size: .
V: TRBV14
CDR3: CASSQGSAERLFF
DNA: TGTGCCAGCAGCCAAGGAAGTGCGGAAAGACTGTTTTTT

J: TRBJ1-2
D: TRBD1
size: .
V: TRBV4-2
CDR3: CASSQDRGQGADGYTF
DNA: TGTGCCAGCAGCCAAGATAGAGGACAGGGGGCGGATGGCTACACCTTC

J: TRBJ2-1
D: TRBD2
size: .
V: TRBV4-1
CDR3: CASSHAQGGSGRVVSNEQFF
DNA: TGCGCCAGCAGCCATGCCCAAGGCGGTAGCGGGAGGGTGGTTAGCAATGAGCAGTTCTTC

J: TRBJ1-1
D: .
size: .
V: TRBV6-1
CDR3: CASSGARGVEAFF
DNA: TGTGCCAGCAGTGGAGCCCGGGGGGTTGAAGCTTTCTTT

J: TRBJ1-1
D: .
size: .
V: TRBV5-1
CDR3: CASSLGHHTLNTEAFF
DNA: TGCGCCAGCAGCTTGGGACACCACACTCTGAACACTGAAGCTTTCTTT

J: TRBJ2-2
D: .
size: .
V: TRBV19
CDR3: CASSISAGNTGELFF
DNA: TGTGCCAGTAGTATTTCGGCAGGAAACACCGGGGAGCTGTTTTTT

J: TRBJ2-1
D: .
size: .
V: TRBV24-1
CDR3: CATMGGSYNEQFF
DNA: TGTGCCACCATGGGGGGCTCCTACAATGAGCAGTTCTTC

J: TRBJ1-2
D: TRBD1
size: .
V: TRBV5-1
CDR3: CASSQGQPNYGYTF
DNA: TGCGCCAGCAGCCAGGGACAGCCTAACTATGGCTACACCTTC

J: TRBJ2-7
D: TRBD2
size: .
V: TRBV6-5
CDR3: CASTHPREGRYEQYF
DNA: TGTGCCAGCACCCACCCGAGGGAGGGACGCTACGAGCAGTACTTC

J: TRBJ2-7
D: .
size: .
V: TRBV9
CDR3: CASSPGNSYYEQYF
DNA: TGTGCCAGCAGCCCAGGGAACAGCTACTACGAGCAGTACTTC

J: TRBJ2-7
D: TRBD2
size: .
V: TRBV14
CDR3: CASSPGTSGVGEQYF
DNA: TGTGCCAGCAGCCCCGGGACTAGCGGGGTAGGAGAGCAGTACTTC

J: TRBJ1-2
D: .
size: medium-sized
V: TRBV11-2
CDR3: CASSPRDSRGGYGYTF
DNA: TGTGCCAGCAGCCCCAGAGATAGTCGGGGAGGCTATGGCTACACCTTC

J: TRBJ1-4
D: .
size: .
V: TRBV4-2
CDR3: CASSQGEALNEKLFF
DNA: TGTGCCAGCAGCCAGGGAGAAGCCCTTAATGAAAAACTGTTTTTT

J: TRBJ1-5
D: TRBD1
size: once
V: TRBV19
CDR3: CASTHRGTGLNQPQHF
DNA: TGTGCCAGTACCCATAGAGGGACAGGGCTTAATCAGCCCCAGCATTTT

J: TRBJ2-7
D: .
size: .
V: TRBV25-1
CDR3: CASSPTSSYEQYF
DNA: TGTGCCAGCAGTCCTACTAGTTCCTACGAGCAGTACTTC

J: TRBJ2-1
D: .
size: once
V: TRBV6-5
CDR3: CASTYDSYNEQFF
DNA: TGTGCCAGCACTTACGACAGTTACAATGAGCAGTTCTTC

J: TRBJ1-1
D: .
size: .
V: TRBV11-3
CDR3: CASSDGGVRGDTEAFF
DNA: TGTGCCAGCAGCGATGGAGGCGTACGGGGAGACACTGAAGCTTTCTTT

J: TRBJ1-2
D: TRBD1
size: medium-sized
V: TRBV7-2
CDR3: CASSLTTPGQNYGYTF
DNA: TGTGCCAGCAGCCTAACTACCCCGGGACAGAACTATGGCTACACCTTC